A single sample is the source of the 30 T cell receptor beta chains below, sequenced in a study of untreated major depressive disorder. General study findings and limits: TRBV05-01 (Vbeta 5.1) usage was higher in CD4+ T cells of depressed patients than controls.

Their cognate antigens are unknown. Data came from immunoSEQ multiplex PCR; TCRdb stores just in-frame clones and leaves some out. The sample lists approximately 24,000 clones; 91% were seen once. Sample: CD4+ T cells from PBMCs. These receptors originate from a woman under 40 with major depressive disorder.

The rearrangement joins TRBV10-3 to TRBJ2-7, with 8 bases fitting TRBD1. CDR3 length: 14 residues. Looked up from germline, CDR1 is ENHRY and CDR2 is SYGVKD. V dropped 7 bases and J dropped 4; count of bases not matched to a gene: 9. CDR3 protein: CAITRGQGRYEQYF. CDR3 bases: TGTGCCATCACCCGAGGACAGGGTAGGTACGAGCAGTACTTC.

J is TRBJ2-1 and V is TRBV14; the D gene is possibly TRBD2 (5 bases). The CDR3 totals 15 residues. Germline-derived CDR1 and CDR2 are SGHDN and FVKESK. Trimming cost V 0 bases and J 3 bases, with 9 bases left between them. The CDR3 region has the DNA TGTGCCAGCAGCCAAGATTCTAGCCTCTACAATGAGCAGTTCTTC. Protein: CASSQDSSLYNEQFF.

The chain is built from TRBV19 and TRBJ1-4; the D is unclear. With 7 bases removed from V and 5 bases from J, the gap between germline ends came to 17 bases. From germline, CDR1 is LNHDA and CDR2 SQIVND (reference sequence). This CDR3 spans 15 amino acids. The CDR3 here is CASTPRVGVNEKLFF. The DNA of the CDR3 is TGTGCCAGTACCCCGCGTGTTGGCGTGAATGAAAAACTGTTTTTT.

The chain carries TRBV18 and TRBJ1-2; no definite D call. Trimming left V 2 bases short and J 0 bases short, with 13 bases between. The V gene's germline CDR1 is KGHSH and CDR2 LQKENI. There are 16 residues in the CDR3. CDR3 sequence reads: CASSPSRLGANYGYTF. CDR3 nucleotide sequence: TGTGCCAGCTCACCAAGCCGCCTCGGAGCTAACTATGGCTACACCTTC. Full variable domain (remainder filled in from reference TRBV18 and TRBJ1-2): NAGVMQNPRHLVRRRGQEARLRCSPMKGHSHVYWYRQLPEEGLKFMVYLQKENIIDESGMPKERFSAEFPKEGPSILRIQQVVRGDSAAYFCASSPSRLGANYGYTFGSGTRLTVV.

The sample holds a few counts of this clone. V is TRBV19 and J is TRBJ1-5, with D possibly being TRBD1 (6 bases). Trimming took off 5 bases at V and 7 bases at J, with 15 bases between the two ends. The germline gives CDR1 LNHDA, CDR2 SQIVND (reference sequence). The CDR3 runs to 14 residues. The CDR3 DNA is TGTGCCAGTAGTGGAATAGGGGGGTTCCAGCCCCAGCATTTT. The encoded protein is CASSGIGGFQPQHF.

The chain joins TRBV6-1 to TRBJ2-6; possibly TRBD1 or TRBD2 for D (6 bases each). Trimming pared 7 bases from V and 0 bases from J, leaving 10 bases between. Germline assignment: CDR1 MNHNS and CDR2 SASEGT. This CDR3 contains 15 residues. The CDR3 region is CASTEGHSGANVLTF. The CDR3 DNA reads TGTGCCAGCACGGAGGGACACTCTGGGGCCAACGTCCTGACTTTC.

Here the CDR3 reads CASTNGPGGYTEAFF. Here the CDR3 DNA reads TGTGCCAGCACCAACGGCCCGGGCGGTTACACTGAAGCTTTCTTT. The chain joins TRBV6-5 to TRBJ1-1, with no clear D. This CDR3 is built from 15 residues. Germline CDR1 and CDR2: MNHEY and SVGAGI. V gave up 7 bases and J gave up 3 bases, with 18 bases separating them.

CDR3 in amino acids: CASRHRTGEWNQPQHF. The CDR3 DNA follows: TGTGCCAGTAGACATAGGACAGGGGAGTGGAATCAGCCCCAGCATTTT. The rearrangement joins TRBV19 to TRBJ1-5; 9 bases are shared with TRBD1. V lost 6 bases and J lost 4; bases outside the gene matches: 10. The germline CDR1 and CDR2 sequences are LNHDA and SQIVND (reference sequence). The CDR3 runs 16 residues.

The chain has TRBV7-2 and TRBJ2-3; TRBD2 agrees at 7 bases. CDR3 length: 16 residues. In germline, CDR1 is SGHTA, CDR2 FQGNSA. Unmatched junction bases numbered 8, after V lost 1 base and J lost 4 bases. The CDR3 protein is CASSLGVGLVSDTQYF. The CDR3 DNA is TGTGCCAGCAGCTTAGGGGTAGGACTAGTATCAGATACGCAGTATTTT.

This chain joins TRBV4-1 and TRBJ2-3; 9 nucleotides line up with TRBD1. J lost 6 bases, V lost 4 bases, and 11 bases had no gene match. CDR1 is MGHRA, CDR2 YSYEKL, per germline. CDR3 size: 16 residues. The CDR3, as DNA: TGCGCCAGCAGCCGACAACAGGGGGCGCAAGCGGATACGCAGTATTTT. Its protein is CASSRQQGAQADTQYF.

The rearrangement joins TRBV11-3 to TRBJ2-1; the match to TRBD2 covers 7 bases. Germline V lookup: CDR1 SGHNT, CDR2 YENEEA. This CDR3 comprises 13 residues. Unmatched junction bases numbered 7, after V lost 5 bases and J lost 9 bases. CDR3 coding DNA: TGTGCCAGCAGCCCCGGGACTACAACTGAGCAGTTCTTC. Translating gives CASSPGTTTEQFF.

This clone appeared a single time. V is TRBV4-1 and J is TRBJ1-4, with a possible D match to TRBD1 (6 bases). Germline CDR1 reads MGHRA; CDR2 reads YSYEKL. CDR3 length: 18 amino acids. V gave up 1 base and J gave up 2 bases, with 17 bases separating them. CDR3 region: CASSQGTMRGATNEKLFF. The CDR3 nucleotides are TGCGCCAGCAGCCAAGGGACGATGCGGGGGGCGACTAATGAAAAACTGTTTTTT.

The CDR3 nucleotides are TGTGCCACCAGCAGAGACCCAGGCTCCTACGAGCAGTACTTC. Amino acids: CATSRDPGSYEQYF. V is TRBV15 and J is TRBJ2-7; D is unclear. V dropped 0 bases and J dropped 0 bases, with 6 bases sitting between them. CDR3 length: 14 amino acids. Looked up from germline, CDR1 is LNHNV and CDR2 is YYDKDF (reference sequence).

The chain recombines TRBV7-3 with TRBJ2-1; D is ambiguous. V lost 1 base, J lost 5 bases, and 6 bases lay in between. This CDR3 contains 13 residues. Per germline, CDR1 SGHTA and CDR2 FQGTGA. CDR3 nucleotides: TGTGCCAGCAGCTTAATGTCGGACAATGAGCAGTTCTTC. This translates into CASSLMSDNEQFF.

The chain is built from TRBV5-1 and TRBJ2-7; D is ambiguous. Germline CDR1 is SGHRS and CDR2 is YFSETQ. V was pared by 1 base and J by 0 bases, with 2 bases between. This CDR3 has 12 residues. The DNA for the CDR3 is TGCGCCAGCAGCTTGACCTCCTACGAGCAGTACTTC. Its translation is CASSLTSYEQYF.

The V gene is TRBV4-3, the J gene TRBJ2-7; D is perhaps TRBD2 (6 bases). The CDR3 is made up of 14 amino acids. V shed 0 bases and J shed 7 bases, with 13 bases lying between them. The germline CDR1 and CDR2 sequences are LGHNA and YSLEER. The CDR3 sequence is CASSQELAVREQYF. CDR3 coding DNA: TGCGCCAGCAGCCAAGAACTAGCCGTGAGGGAGCAGTACTTC.

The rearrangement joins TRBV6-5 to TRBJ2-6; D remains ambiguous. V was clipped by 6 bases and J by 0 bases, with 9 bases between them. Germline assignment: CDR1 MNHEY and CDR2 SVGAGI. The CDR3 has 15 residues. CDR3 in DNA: TGTGCCAGCAGGGGGATGAGCTCTGGGGCCAACGTCCTGACTTTC. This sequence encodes CASRGMSSGANVLTF.

In DNA form, the CDR3 reads TGTGCCAGCACCCGCGGGGTTAGCACAGATACGCAGTATTTT. Translating gives CASTRGVSTDTQYF. The rearrangement uses TRBV11-2 and TRBJ2-3, with D possibly being TRBD2 (6 bases). In germline, CDR1 is SGHAT, CDR2 FQNNGV. The CDR3 runs to 14 residues. The germline V and J ends were trimmed by 7 bases and 0 bases, with 11 bases remaining between them.

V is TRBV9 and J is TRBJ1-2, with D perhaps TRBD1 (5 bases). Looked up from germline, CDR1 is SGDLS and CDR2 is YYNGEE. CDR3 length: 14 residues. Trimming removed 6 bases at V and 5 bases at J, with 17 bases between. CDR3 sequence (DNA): TGTGCCAGCAAACGGGGGGACCTAGGATATGGCTACACCTTC. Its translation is CASKRGDLGYGYTF.

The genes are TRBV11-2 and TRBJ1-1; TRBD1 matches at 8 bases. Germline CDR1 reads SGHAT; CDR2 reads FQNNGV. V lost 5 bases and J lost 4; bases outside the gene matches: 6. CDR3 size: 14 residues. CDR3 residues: CASSKDRVTTEAFF. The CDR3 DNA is TGTGCCAGCAGCAAGGACAGGGTAACCACTGAAGCTTTCTTT. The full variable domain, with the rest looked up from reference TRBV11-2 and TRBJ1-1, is EAGVAQSPRYKIIEKRQSVAFWCNPISGHATLYWYQQILGQGPKLLIQFQNNGVVDDSQLPKDRFSAERLKGVDSTLKIQPAKLEDSAVYLCASSKDRVTTEAFFGQGTRLTVV.

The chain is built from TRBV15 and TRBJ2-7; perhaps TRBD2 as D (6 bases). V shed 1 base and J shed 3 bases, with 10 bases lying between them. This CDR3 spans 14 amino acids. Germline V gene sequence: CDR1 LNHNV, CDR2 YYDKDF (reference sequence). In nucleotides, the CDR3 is TGTGCCACCAGCAGAGGGAGGGGCGGCTACGAGCAGTACTTC. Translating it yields CATSRGRGGYEQYF.

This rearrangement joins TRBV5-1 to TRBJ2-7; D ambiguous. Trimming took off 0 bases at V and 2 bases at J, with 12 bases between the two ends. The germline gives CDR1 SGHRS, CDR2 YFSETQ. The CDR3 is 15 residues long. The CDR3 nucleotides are TGCGCCAGCAGCTTGGTGGCAGGAACTACCTACGAGCAGTACTTC. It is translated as CASSLVAGTTYEQYF.

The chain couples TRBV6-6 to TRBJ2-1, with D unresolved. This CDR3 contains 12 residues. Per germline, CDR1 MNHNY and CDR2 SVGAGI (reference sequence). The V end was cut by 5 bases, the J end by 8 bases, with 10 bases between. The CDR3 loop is CASSPTSHEQFF. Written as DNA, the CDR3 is TGTGCCAGCAGTCCCACGTCCCATGAGCAGTTCTTC.

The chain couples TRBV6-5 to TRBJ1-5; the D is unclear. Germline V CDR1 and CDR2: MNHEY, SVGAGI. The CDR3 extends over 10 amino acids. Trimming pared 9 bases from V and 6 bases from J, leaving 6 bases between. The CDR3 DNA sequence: TGTGCCAGTACTACTCAGCCCCAGCATTTT. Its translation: CASTTQPQHF.

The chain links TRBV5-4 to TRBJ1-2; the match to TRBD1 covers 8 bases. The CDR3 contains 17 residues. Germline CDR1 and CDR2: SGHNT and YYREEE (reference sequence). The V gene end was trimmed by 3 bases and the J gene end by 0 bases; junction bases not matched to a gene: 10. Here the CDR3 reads CASSYDPPGQANYGYTF. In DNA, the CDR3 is TGTGCCAGCAGCTACGATCCTCCGGGACAGGCTAACTATGGCTACACCTTC. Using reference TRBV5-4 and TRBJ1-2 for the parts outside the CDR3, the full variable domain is ETGVTQSPTHLIKTRGQQVTLRCSSQSGHNTVSWYQQALGQGPQFIFQYYREEENGRGNFPPRFSGLQFPNYSSELNVNALELDDSALYLCASSYDPPGQANYGYTFGSGTRLTVV.

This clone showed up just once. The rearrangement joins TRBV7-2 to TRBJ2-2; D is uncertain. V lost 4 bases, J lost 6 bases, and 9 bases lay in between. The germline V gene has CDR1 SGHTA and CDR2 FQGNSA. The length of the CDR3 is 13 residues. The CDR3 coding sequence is TGTGCCAGCAGCTCCCAGTCACCCGGGGAGCTGTTTTTT. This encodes CASSSQSPGELFF.

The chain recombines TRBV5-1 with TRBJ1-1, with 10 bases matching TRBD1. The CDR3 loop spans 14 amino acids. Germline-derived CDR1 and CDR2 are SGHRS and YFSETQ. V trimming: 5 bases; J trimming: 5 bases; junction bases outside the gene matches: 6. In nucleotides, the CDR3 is TGCGCCAGCAGGGACAGGGGGATGGGGACTGAAGCTTTCTTT. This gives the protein CASRDRGMGTEAFF.

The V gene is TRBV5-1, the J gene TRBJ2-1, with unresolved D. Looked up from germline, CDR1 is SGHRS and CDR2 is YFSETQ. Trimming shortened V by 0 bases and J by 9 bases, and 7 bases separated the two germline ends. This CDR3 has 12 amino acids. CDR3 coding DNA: TGCGCCAGCAGCTTGGACTTAATTGAGCAGTTCTTC. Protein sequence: CASSLDLIEQFF.

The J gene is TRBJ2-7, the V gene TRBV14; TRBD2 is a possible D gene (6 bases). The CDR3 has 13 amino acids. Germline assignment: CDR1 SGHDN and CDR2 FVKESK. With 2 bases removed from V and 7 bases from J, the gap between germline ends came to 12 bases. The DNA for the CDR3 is TGTGCCAGCAGCCAATGGGCCGGGGGTGAGCAGTACTTC. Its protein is CASSQWAGGEQYF.

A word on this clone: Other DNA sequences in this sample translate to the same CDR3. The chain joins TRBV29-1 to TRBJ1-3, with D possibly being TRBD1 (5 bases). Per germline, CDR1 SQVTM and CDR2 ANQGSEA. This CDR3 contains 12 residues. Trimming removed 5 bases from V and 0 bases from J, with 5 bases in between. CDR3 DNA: TGCAGCGTTAGGGGCTCTGGAAACACCATATATTTT. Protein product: CSVRGSGNTIYF.